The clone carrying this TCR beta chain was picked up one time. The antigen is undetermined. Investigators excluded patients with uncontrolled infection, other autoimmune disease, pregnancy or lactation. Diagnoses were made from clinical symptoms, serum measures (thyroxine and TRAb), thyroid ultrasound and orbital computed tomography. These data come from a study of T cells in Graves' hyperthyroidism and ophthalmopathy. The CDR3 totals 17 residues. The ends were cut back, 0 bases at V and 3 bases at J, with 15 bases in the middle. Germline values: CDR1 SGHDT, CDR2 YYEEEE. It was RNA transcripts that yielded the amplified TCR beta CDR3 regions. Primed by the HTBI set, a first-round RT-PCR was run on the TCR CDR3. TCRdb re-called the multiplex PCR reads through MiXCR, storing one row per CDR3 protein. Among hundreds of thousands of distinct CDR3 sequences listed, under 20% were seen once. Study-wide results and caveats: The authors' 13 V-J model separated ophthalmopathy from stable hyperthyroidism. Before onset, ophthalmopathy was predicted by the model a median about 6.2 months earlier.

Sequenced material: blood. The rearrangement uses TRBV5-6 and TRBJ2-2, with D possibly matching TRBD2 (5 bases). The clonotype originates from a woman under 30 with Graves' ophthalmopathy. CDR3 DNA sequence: TGTGCCAGCAGCTTGGCCGGGCTAGCTGACTACACCGGGGAGCTGTTTTTT. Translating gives CASSLAGLADYTGELFF.